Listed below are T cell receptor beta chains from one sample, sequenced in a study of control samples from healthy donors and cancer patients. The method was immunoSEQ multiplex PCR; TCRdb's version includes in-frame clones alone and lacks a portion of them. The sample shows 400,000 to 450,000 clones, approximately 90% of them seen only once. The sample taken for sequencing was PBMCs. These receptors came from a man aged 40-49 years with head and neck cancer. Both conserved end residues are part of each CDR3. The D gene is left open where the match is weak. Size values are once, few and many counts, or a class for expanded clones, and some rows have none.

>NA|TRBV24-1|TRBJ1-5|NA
CATSLGQPQHF
TGTGCCACCAGTTTAGGTCAGCCCCAGCATTTT
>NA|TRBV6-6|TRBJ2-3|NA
CASSYASLRTDTQYF
TGTGCCAGCAGTTACGCAAGTCTTCGCACAGATACGCAGTATTTT
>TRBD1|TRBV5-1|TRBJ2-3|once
CASSQTGADTQYF
TGCGCCAGCAGCCAAACAGGGGCAGATACGCAGTATTTT
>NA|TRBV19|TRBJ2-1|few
CASTFGAWDEQFF
TGTGCCAGTACCTTTGGCGCGTGGGATGAGCAGTTCTTC
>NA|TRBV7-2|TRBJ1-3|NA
CASSLVGRERMQRNTIYF
TGTGCCAGCAGCTTAGTAGGCAGGGAAAGAATGCAGAGAAACACCATATATTTT
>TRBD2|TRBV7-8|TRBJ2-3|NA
CASSPGAGGPKDTQYF
TGTGCCAGCAGCCCGGGCGCGGGGGGGCCGAAAGATACGCAGTATTTT
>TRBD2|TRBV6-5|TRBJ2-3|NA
CASSYPAGGRDTQYF
TGTGCCAGCAGTTACCCAGCGGGGGGGAGGGATACGCAGTATTTT
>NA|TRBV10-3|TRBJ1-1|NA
CAITKVGQRGAFF
TGTGCCATCACCAAAGTAGGACAGCGGGGGGCTTTCTTT
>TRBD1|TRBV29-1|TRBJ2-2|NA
CSGNRGGTGELFF
TGCAGCGGGAACAGGGGTGGCACCGGGGAGCTGTTTTTT
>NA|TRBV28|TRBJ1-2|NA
CASGVYGYTF
TGTGCCAGCGGTGTCTATGGCTACACCTTC
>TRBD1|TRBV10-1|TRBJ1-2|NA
CASSGTDRAYGYTF
TGCGCCAGCAGTGGGACCGACAGGGCTTATGGCTACACCTTC
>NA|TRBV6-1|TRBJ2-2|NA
CASSEVWGAGELFF
TGTGCCAGCAGTGAAGTTTGGGGGGCCGGGGAGCTGTTTTTT
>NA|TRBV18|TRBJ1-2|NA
CASSPGGSYNYGYTF
TGTGCCAGCTCACCAGGCGGGAGTTATAACTATGGCTACACCTTC
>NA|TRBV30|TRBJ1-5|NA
CAWSDTSNQPQHF
TGTGCCTGGAGTGACACTAGCAATCAGCCCCAGCATTTT
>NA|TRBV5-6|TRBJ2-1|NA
CASSTFQGLSSYNEQFF
TGTGCCAGCAGCACGTTTCAGGGGCTAAGCTCCTACAATGAGCAGTTCTTC
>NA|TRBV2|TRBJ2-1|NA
CASSDRSTYNEQFF
TGTGCCAGCAGTGACCGATCAACCTACAATGAGCAGTTCTTC
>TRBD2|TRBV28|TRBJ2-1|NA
CASSLLRAGGPNEQFF
TGTGCCAGCAGTTTATTGCGGGCGGGGGGGCCCAATGAGCAGTTCTTC
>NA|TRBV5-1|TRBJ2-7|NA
CASSVTGTGLYEQYF
TGCGCCAGCAGCGTCACCGGGACGGGACTCTACGAGCAGTACTTC
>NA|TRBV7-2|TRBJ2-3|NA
CASSLSGDLTAGGSDTQYF
TGTGCCAGCAGCTTATCAGGGGACCTGACGGCCGGGGGTTCAGATACGCAGTATTTT
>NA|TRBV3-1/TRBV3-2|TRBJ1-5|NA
CASSQVGGQPQHF
TGTGCCAGCAGCCAAGTAGGAGGGCAGCCCCAGCATTTT
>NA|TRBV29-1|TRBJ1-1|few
CSALTGGNTEAFF
TGCAGCGCCCTAACAGGTGGGAACACTGAAGCTTTCTTT
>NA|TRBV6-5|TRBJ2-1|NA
CASSPSDTIYNEQFF
TGTGCCAGCAGCCCAAGCGATACTATCTACAATGAGCAGTTCTTC
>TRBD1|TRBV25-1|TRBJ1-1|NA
CASSGTGEWNTEAFF
TGTGCCAGCAGTGGGACAGGGGAATGGAACACTGAAGCTTTCTTT
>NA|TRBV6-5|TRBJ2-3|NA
CASSTDSGTDTQYF
TGTGCCAGCAGTACGGACTCAGGCACAGATACGCAGTATTTT
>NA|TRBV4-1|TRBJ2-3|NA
CASSQERQAGDTQYF
TGCGCCAGCAGCCAAGAAAGGCAGGCCGGAGATACGCAGTATTTT
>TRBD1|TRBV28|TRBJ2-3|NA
CASALGGQGTDTQYF
TGTGCCAGCGCCTTAGGGGGACAGGGCACAGATACGCAGTATTTT
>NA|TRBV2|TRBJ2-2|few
CASSEASTFGSTGELFF
TGTGCCAGCAGTGAAGCTTCAACCTTTGGTAGCACCGGGGAGCTGTTTTTT
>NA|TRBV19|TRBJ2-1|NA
CASSIGSSYNEQFF
TGTGCCAGTAGTATAGGCAGCTCCTACAATGAGCAGTTCTTC
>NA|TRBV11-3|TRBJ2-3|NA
CASSLEAKDTQYF
TGTGCCAGCAGCTTAGAGGCAAAAGATACGCAGTATTTT
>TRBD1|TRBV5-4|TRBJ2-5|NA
CASSPPAGGQETQYF
TGTGCCAGCAGCCCCCCCGCAGGGGGACAGGAGACCCAGTACTTC
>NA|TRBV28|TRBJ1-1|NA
CASSLFRVWVGTEAFF
TGTGCCAGCAGTTTGTTCCGCGTGTGGGTGGGGACTGAAGCTTTCTTT
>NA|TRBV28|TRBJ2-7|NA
CASSFSGYYSYEQYF
TGTGCCAGCAGTTTCTCAGGATATTACTCCTACGAGCAGTACTTC
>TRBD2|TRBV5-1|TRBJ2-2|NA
CASSLGAGANTGELFF
TGCGCCAGCAGCTTGGGGGCGGGAGCGAACACCGGGGAGCTGTTTTTT
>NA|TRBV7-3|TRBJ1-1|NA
CASSLGPGNTEAFF
TGTGCCAGCAGCTTAGGTCCGGGGAACACTGAAGCTTTCTTT
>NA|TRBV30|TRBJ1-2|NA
CAWTTDSRGRDYTF
TGTGCCTGGACCACCGACTCTAGGGGGAGAGACTACACCTTC
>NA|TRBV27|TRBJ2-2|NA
CASSSIYTGELFF
TGTGCCAGCAGTTCCATATACACCGGGGAGCTGTTTTTT
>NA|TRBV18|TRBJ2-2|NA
CASSDSRNTGELFF
TGTGCCAGCTCAGATTCACGTAACACCGGGGAGCTGTTTTTT
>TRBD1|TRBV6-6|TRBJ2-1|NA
CASSPGGTGDLSYNEQFF
TGTGCCAGCAGTCCCGGGGGGACAGGGGACCTCTCCTACAATGAGCAGTTCTTC
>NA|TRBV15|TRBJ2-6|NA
CATSREGVSSGANVLTF
TGTGCCACCAGCAGAGAGGGGGTTAGCTCTGGGGCCAACGTCCTGACTTTC
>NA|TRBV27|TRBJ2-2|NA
CASSEWTSADTGELFF
TGTGCCAGCAGTGAGTGGACATCGGCCGACACCGGGGAGCTGTTTTTT
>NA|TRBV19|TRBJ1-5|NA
CASSISGNQPQHF
TGTGCCAGTAGTATTTCGGGGAATCAGCCCCAGCATTTT
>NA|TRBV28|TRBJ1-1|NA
CASTVTGLGTEAFF
TGTGCCAGCACCGTCACAGGGCTTGGAACTGAAGCTTTCTTT
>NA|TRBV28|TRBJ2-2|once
CASSSTGSGELFF
TGTGCCAGCAGTTCTACAGGGTCCGGGGAGCTGTTTTTT
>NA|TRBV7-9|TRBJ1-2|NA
CASSLAGAADGYTF
TGTGCCAGCAGCTTAGCGGGGGCAGCGGATGGCTACACCTTC
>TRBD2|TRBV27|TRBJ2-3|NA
CASSLDMRQSGNLDTQYF
TGTGCCAGCAGTTTAGATATGCGGCAGAGCGGGAACCTGGATACGCAGTATTTT
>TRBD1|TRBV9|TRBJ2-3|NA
CASSLQGGTDTQYF
TGTGCCAGCAGCCTACAGGGGGGCACAGATACGCAGTATTTT